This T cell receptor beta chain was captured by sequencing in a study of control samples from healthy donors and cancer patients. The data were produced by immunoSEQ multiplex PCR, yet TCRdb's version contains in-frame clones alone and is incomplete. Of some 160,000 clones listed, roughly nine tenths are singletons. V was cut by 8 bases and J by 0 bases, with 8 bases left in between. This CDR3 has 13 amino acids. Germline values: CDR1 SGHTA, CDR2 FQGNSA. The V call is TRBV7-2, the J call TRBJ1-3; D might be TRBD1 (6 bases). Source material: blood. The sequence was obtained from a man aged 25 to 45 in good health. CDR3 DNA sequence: TGTGCCAGCGGACAGAGCTCTGGAAACACCATATATTTT. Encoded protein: CASGQSSGNTIYF.